A selection of T cell receptor beta chains follows, all from one sample in a study of shared clonotypes between healthy human individuals. The table came from immunoSEQ multiplex PCR; TCRdb's copy has only in-frame clones and leaves some out. The sample has 2 million to 2.5 million clones, approximately 94% seen once. Material: naive CD8+ T cells sorted from blood. The receptors stem from a man younger than 35 in good health. CDR3s include the opening cysteine and the closing phenylalanine or tryptophan. The D gene is left open where the match is weak. Not all rows give a size; the values are once, few, many and, for expanded clones, a class.

. . TRBJ2-7 TRBV19 TGTGCCAGTAGCAGCGGGCTCCTAGTCGAGCAGTACTTC CASSSGLLVEQYF
. . TRBJ2-7 TRBV7-2 TGTGCCAGCAGCTTAGGAGTCCCCTACGAGCAGTACTTC CASSLGVPYEQYF
. TRBD1 TRBJ2-3 TRBV5-6 TGTGCCAGCAGCTTGCAACAGGGGTTCCCAGATACGCAGTATTTT CASSLQQGFPDTQYF
once . TRBJ1-3 TRBV28 TGTGCCAGCAGTGCGGGACCTGGAAACACCATATATTTT CASSAGPGNTIYF
. . TRBJ2-5 TRBV29-1 TGCAGCGTTCACCAGGAGACCCAGTACTTC CSVHQETQYF
. . TRBJ2-7 TRBV7-9 TGTGCCAGCAGCTTAAGTTACAGCGGAGATTACGAGCAGTACTTC CASSLSYSGDYEQYF
few TRBD1 TRBJ2-2 TRBV5-1 TGCGCCAGCAGCTTGGGGAGCAGGGGGCCGAACACCGGGGAGCTGTTTTTT CASSLGSRGPNTGELFF
. . TRBJ2-3 TRBV13 TGTGCCAGCGTTCCGGGGGACACAGATACGCAGTATTTT CASVPGDTDTQYF
. . TRBJ2-5 TRBV7-3 TGTGCCAGCAGCTTTAAGGACCAAGAGACCCAGTACTTC CASSFKDQETQYF
. TRBD1 TRBJ2-5 TRBV4-1 TGCGCCAGCAGCCTCCGACAGGGGGATAATCGAGAGACCCAGTACTTC CASSLRQGDNRETQYF
. . TRBJ2-7 TRBV11-2 TGTGCCAGCAGCTTAGGACCAACCTACGAGCAGTACTTC CASSLGPTYEQYF
. TRBD1 TRBJ1-1 TRBV29-1 TGCAGCGACGGGACAGGGAACACTGAAGCTTTCTTT CSDGTGNTEAFF
. TRBD2 TRBJ2-1 TRBV5-4 TGTGCCAGCAGCTTGGGACCCTTACGACTAGCGCTCGGGGACAATGAGCAGTTCTTC CASSLGPLRLALGDNEQFF
. TRBD2 TRBJ2-7 TRBV2 TGTGCCAGCGACGGACGGGAGGGGATCCACGAGCAGTACTTC CASDGREGIHEQYF
. TRBD2 TRBJ2-7 TRBV28 TGTGCCAGCAGTTTCCCGGGACTAGCGGGACCTGAGCAGTACTTC CASSFPGLAGPEQYF
. . TRBJ2-1 TRBV25-1 TGTGCCAGCAGTGAATCAAGTGAGCAGTTCTTC CASSESSEQFF
. . TRBJ2-7 TRBV1 TGCACCAGCAGCCAAGACTTCCGGGACACTAGCTACGAGCAGTACTTC CTSSQDFRDTSYEQYF
. . TRBJ2-3 TRBV9 TGTGCCAGCAGCGTAGAGGGACATCGGGGCACAGATACGCAGTATTTT CASSVEGHRGTDTQYF
. . TRBJ1-2 TRBV28 TGTGCCAGCAGTTTCGCAGGGCTAATCTATGGCTACACCTTC CASSFAGLIYGYTF
. TRBD1 TRBJ1-5 TRBV2 TGTGCCAGCAGGGATACAGGACAGGGTTTCAATCAGCCCCAGCATTTT CASRDTGQGFNQPQHF
. TRBD2 TRBJ2-7 TRBV5-1 TGCGCCAGCAGCTGGGGACTAGCGCCAAACTACGAGCAGTACTTC CASSWGLAPNYEQYF
. TRBD2 TRBJ2-3 TRBV7-2 TGTGCCAGCAGCCTGGGACTAGCGGGGTTCACAGATACGCAGTATTTT CASSLGLAGFTDTQYF
. . TRBJ2-3 TRBV7-9 TGTGCCAGCAGCCCACGACAGGTGGGGGATACGCAGTATTTT CASSPRQVGDTQYF
. TRBD2 TRBJ2-3 TRBV9 TGTGCCAGCAGCCTACGGGGGGGCACAGATACGCAGTATTTT CASSLRGGTDTQYF
. TRBD2 TRBJ2-1 TRBV2 TGTGCCAGCAGAGTCGGGGGGGCTTACAATGAGCAGTTCTTC CASRVGGAYNEQFF
. . TRBJ2-5 TRBV7-6 TGTGCCAGCAGCCGGACCCCGCAAGAGACCCAGTACTTC CASSRTPQETQYF
. TRBD2 TRBJ2-1 TRBV27 TGTGCCAGCACGGGACTAGCGAAGAATGAGCAGTTCTTC CASTGLAKNEQFF
. . TRBJ2-7 TRBV5-1 TGCGCCAGCAGCTTTTGGGACGAGGACGAGCAGTACTTC CASSFWDEDEQYF
. TRBD1 TRBJ2-5 TRBV29-1 TGCAGCGTTCCCGGGACAGGGTGGGACCAGTACTTC CSVPGTGWDQYF
once TRBD2 TRBJ2-7 TRBV6-5 TGTGCCAGCAGGGGGGGAGGGGAGGCTTACGAGCAGTACTTC CASRGGGEAYEQYF
. . TRBJ2-2 TRBV5-6 TGTGCCAGCAGCTCTCCATCTCTCGGGGAGCTGTTTTTT CASSSPSLGELFF
many . TRBJ2-3 TRBV30 TGTGCCTGGAGTGACAGCACAGATACGCAGTATTTT CAWSDSTDTQYF
. TRBD1 TRBJ2-6 TRBV10-2 TGCGCCAGCAGCAACCTTCCGGGACAGGGTACTGGGGCCAACGTCCTGACTTTC CASSNLPGQGTGANVLTF
once . TRBJ1-2 TRBV15 TGTGCCACCAGCAGAGATAGGGGCCCCCTCATCTATGGCTACACCTTC CATSRDRGPLIYGYTF
. TRBD2 TRBJ2-1 TRBV30 TGTGCCTGGAGTGTACGGGGGGGGCCGAATGAGCAGTTCTTC CAWSVRGGPNEQFF
. . TRBJ2-1 TRBV4-3 TGCGCCAGCAGCCAAGCCCCAGCTCTAGACAGGCCCATCCCCGATGAGCAGTTCTTC CASSQAPALDRPIPDEQFF
. TRBD2 TRBJ2-5 TRBV7-9 TGTGCCAGCAGCACAACCCCCGGGACTAGCCAAGAGACCCAGTACTTC CASSTTPGTSQETQYF
. . TRBJ1-1 TRBV15 TGTGCCACCAGCAAAGGGTGGGTGAACACTGAAGCTTTCTTT CATSKGWVNTEAFF
. . TRBJ1-1 TRBV14 TGTGCCAGCAGCCCTCTCACTTCAGCGAACACTGAAGCTTTCTTT CASSPLTSANTEAFF